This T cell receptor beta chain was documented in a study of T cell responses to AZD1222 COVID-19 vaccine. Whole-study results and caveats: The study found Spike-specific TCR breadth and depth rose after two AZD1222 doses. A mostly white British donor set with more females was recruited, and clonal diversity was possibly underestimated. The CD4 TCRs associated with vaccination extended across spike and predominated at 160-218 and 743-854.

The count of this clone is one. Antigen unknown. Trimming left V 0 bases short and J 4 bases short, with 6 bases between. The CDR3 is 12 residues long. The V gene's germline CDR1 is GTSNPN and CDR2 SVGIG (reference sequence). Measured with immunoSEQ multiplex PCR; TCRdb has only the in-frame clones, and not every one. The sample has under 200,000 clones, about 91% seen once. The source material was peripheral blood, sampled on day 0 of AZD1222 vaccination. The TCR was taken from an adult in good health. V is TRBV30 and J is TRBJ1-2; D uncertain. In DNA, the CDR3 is TGTGCCTGGAGTGTCCAGGCCTATGGCTACACCTTC. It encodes CAWSVQAYGYTF.